This T cell receptor (beta chain) was profiled in a study of shared clonotypes between healthy human individuals. Researchers divided each subset's genomic DNA evenly across several immunoSEQ plates. When replicate PCRs were run on sorted subsets, they used around 0.2 ug DNA, about 30,000 T cell genomes. Measured with immunoSEQ multiplex PCR; TCRdb has only the in-frame clones, and not every one. The sample has 2 million to 2.5 million clones; 85% to 95% are singletons. Germline V lookup: CDR1 ENHRY, CDR2 SYGVKD. V lost 3 bases and J lost 5, with 11 bases in between. The CDR3 has 14 amino acids. The chain recombines TRBV10-3 with TRBJ2-1, with no clear D. The source material was naive CD4+ T cells from PBMCs. Subset denoted: CD45RA+ positively selected. The sequence came from a man aged 18 to 29 in good health. Some clones in this sample may be carry-over from other donors' samples. This chain's CDR3 is CAISDPTRNNEQFF. The CDR3 bases are TGTGCCATCAGTGACCCAACACGAAACAATGAGCAGTTCTTC.